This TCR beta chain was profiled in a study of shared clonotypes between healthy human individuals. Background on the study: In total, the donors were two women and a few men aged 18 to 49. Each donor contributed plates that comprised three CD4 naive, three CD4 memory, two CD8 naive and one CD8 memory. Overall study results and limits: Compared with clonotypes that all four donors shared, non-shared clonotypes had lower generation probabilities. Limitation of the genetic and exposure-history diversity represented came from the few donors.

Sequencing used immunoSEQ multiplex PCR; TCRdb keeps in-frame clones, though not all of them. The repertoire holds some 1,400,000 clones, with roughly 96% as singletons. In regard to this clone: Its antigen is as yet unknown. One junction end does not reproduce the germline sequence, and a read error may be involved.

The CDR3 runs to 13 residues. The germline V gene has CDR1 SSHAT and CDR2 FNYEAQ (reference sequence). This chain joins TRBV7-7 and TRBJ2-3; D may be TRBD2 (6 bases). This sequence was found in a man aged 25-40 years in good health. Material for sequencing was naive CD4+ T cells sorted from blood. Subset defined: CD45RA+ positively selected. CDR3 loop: CASSLGGLNTQYF. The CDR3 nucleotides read TGTGCTAGCAGCTTAGGAGGACTAAATACGCAGTATTTT.